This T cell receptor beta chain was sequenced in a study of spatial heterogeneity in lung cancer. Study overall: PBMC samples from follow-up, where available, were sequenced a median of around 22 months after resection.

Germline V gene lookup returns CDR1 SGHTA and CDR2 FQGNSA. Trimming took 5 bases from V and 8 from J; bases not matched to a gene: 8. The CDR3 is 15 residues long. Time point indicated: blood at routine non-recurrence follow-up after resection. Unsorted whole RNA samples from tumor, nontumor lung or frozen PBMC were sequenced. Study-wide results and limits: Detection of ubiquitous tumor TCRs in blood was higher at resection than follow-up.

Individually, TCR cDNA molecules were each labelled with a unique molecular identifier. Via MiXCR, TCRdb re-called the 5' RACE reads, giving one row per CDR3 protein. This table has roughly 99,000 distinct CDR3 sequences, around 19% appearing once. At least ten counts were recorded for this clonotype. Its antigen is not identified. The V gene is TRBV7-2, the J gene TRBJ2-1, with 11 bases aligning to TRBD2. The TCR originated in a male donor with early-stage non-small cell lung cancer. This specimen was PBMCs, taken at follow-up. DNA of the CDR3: TGTGCCAGCAGCCGGAAACTAGCGGGAGCGGATGAGCAGTTCTTC. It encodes CASSRKLAGADEQFF. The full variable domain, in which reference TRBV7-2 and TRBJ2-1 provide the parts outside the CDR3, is GAGVSQSPSNKVTEKGKDVELRCDPISGHTALYWYRQSLGQGLEFLIYFQGNSAPDKSGLPSDRFSAERTGGSVSTLTIQRTQQEDSAVYLCASSRKLAGADEQFFGPGTRLTVL.